This record concerns one TCR beta chain sequence. Its matching antigen is unknown. This sample was included in a study of shared clonotypes between healthy human individuals. Findings and caveats of the study: There were few donors, and this limited the genetic and exposure-history diversity represented.

The study ran the assay at deep level. Original processing methods: There were no quality scores in the junction-only immunoSEQ sequences, so filtering differed. Using immunoSEQ multiplex PCR, the repertoire was profiled, and TCRdb retains in-frame clones only, with some absent. V and J calls and clone size are copied from that table; D and trimming were computed from the DNA. The data contain 400,000 to 500,000 clones, roughly 85% of them singletons. The CDR3 is made up of 15 amino acids. V was clipped by 1 base and J by 5 bases, with 14 bases between them. Per the germline V gene, CDR1 is LGHNA and CDR2 is YNFKEQ.

This receptor was identified in a woman between 35 and 50 years old in good health. Some clones in this sample may be carry-over from other donors' samples. Input material: PBMCs. This sequence joins TRBV4-2 and TRBJ2-5; D possibly corresponds to TRBD2 (7 bases). The CDR3 spells CASSQGGRERETQYF. CDR3 coding DNA: TGTGCCAGCAGCCAAGGGGGGCGGGAGCGGGAGACCCAGTACTTC.